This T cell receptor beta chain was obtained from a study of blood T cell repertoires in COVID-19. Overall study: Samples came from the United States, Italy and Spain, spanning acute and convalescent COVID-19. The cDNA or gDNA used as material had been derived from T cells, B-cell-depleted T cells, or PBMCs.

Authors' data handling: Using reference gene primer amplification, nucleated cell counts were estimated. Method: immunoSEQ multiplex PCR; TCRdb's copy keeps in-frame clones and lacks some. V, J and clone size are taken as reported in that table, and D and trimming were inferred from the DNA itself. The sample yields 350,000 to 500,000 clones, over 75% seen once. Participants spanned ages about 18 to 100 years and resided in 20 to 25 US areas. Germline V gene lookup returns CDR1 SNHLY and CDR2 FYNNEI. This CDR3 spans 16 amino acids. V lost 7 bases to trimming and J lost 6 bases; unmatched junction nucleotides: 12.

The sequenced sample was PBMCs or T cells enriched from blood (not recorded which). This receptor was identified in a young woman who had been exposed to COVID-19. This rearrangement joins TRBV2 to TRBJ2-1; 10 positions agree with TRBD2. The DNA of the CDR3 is TGTGCCAGCATCGGCATAGCGGGAGGTCACTCCAATGAGCAGTTCTTC. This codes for CASIGIAGGHSNEQFF.